This T cell receptor (beta chain) was sequenced for a study of CXCR3-negative and CXCR3-positive naive CD8 T cells. Study-level points and caveats: Researchers report that CXCR3-positive naive cells carry more hydrophobic TRB CDR3s than CXCR3-negative naive cells.

Worth noting for this clonotype: The antigen remains unidentified.

Germline V gene lookup returns CDR1 LGHNA and CDR2 YSLEER. The CDR3 extends over 15 amino acids. Triplicate sorts of 300,000 cells per CD8+ subset. UMI-labeled 5' RACE TRB cDNA libraries were prepared from the cells. TCRdb re-called the 5' RACE reads; one entry per CDR3 protein, DNA not given. The sample features approximately 59,000 distinct CDR3 sequences, with around 0.7% in its top ten. Sequencing was performed on naive CXCR3+ CD8+ T cells from blood. Subset denoted: CD45RO-CCR7+CD27+CD95- naive CD8+ T cells expressing CXCR3 (TNR3+). This receptor was taken from a human donor in good health. Some clones in this sample may be carry-over from other donors' samples. The genes are TRBV4-3 and TRBJ2-7; TCRdb's D call of TRBD1 is untestable without DNA. This CDR3 is CASSQDPDRAHEQYF.